Sequencing of this T cell receptor (beta chain) was carried out in a study of blood T cells in healthy people across ages. Regarding this clonotype: Its antigen is unidentified.

Points from the study as a whole: While age rose, TCR beta diversity per million T cells dropped in a roughly linear way.

Combining a sample-barcoded 5' primer with a J-beta primer mix, a second PCR ran for about 7 to 12 cycles. TCRdb reprocessed the 5' RACE reads via MiXCR and lists one record per CDR3 protein. The sample lists 700,000 or so distinct CDR3 sequences; 22% were seen once. Germline values: CDR1 SQVTM, CDR2 ANQGSEA. Trimming removed 3 bases from V and 0 bases from J; junction bases left unmatched: 9. This CDR3 has 17 residues. The sequence was collected from a man in his 70s in good health. Sequencing used blood. The chain combines TRBV29-1 with TRBJ2-5; 11 bases are a match to TRBD2. The CDR3 bases are TGCAGCGTTGAGGTTCGACTAGCGGGAACGTACCAAGAGACCCAGTACTTC. It translates to CSVEVRLAGTYQETQYF.